This T cell receptor (beta chain) was captured by sequencing in a study of blood T cell repertoires in COVID-19. Study-level information: Sample material is recorded as cDNA or gDNA derived from T cells, B-cell-depleted T cells, or PBMCs.

Germline V gene sequence: CDR1 MNHNY, CDR2 SVGAGI (reference sequence). Trimming removed 2 bases from V and 6 bases from J; junction bases left unmatched: 3. The CDR3 contains 14 residues. In its sample, this clone was seen once. TCRdb's table, derived via immunoSEQ multiplex PCR, lists solely in-frame clones and lacks some. In the table there are approximately 200,000 clones, around 82% of which are singletons. Participants came from some 23 US areas, aged about 18 to 95 years. Clinical history as reported by participants underpinned cohort assignment. The specimen sequenced was PBMCs or T cells enriched from blood (not recorded which). This rearrangement joins TRBV6-6 to TRBJ2-7; TRBD2 matches 11 bases. The TCR originated in a woman between 40 and 50 years old with acute COVID-19. CDR3 loop: CASSYRLAGGEQYF. In DNA form, the CDR3 reads TGTGCCAGCAGTTACCGGCTAGCGGGAGGCGAGCAGTACTTC.